This note documents a single T cell receptor beta chain sequence. As processed by the authors: Reference gene primer amplification gave estimated nucleated cell counts. Sequencing was performed with immunoSEQ multiplex PCR; in TCRdb, only in-frame clones are kept and a portion is missing. V, J and clone size derive from that table, while D and trimming were established from the DNA sequence. The table shows over 150,000 clones, with around 84% occurring only once. This sample was included in a study of blood T cell repertoires in COVID-19. Looking at the study overall: There were acute and convalescent COVID-19 samples, and they came from the United States, Italy and Spain. Sample material is recorded as cDNA or gDNA derived from T cells, B-cell-depleted T cells, or PBMCs.

Sequenced: peripheral blood. This clonotype was sampled from an elderly man with acute or convalescent COVID-19.

The CDR3 loop reads CASTAQRQGQETQYF. The CDR3 DNA reads TGTGCCAGCACCGCCCAGCGACAGGGCCAAGAGACCCAGTACTTC. J is TRBJ2-5 and V is TRBV6-5; the match to TRBD1 covers 7 bases. Germline CDR1 reads MNHEY; CDR2 reads SVGAGI. CDR3 size: 15 residues. V was pared by 7 bases and J by 1 base, with 9 bases of the junction left unmatched.